This T cell receptor (beta chain) was found in a study of naive and memory T cell subsets. An equimolar mix of two oligonucleotides served as the beta constant-region primer for TRBC1 and TRBC2. TCRdb itself ran the UMI-ligation and nested PCR reads through MiXCR, one entry per CDR3 protein. The table has some 21,000 distinct CDR3 sequences, approximately 9.9% seen once. The CDR3 runs to 13 residues. Germline-derived CDR1 and CDR2 are SEHNR and FQNEAQ (reference sequence). V gave up 1 base and J gave up 2 bases, with 6 bases separating them. This chain joins TRBV7-9 and TRBJ2-7; D unresolved. The receptor's source is a human donor in good health. Sequencing used central memory CD8+ T cells from blood. The CDR3 loop reads CASSLVGPYEQYF. CDR3 bases: TGTGCCAGCAGCTTAGTTGGGCCCTACGAGCAGTACTTC.